This T cell receptor (beta chain) emerged from a study of radiotherapy plus CTLA-4 blockade in lung cancer. Overall study context: Of all patients, approximately 18% responded objectively and approximately 29% showed disease control.

Whole-study results and caveats: Following radiotherapy plus ipilimumab, tumor-derived TCR clones expanded in the blood.

About this clone: As yet, its antigen is unknown.

This CDR3 is 17 amino acids long. Trimming cost V 4 bases and J 0 bases, with 16 bases left between them. Germline assignment: CDR1 SGHRS and CDR2 YFSETQ. Assay: immunoSEQ multiplex PCR; the TCRdb copy retains only in-frame clones and omits some. Among around 82,000 clones listed, about four fifths were seen once. Those with chemo-refractory metastatic non-small-cell lung cancer were treated with focal radiation combined with CTLA-4 blockade using ipilimumab. The TCR sequence derives from a human donor with non-small cell lung cancer who had stable disease on radiotherapy plus ipilimumab. The sample in question was peripheral blood, obtained from a patient treated with radiotherapy plus ipilimumab. This chain connects TRBV5-1 to TRBJ2-2, with D maybe TRBD1 (6 bases). CDR3 DNA: TGCGCCAGCAGCCCCTTCAGGGGATCGGCGAACACCGGGGAGCTGTTTTTT. It yields the protein CASSPFRGSANTGELFF.